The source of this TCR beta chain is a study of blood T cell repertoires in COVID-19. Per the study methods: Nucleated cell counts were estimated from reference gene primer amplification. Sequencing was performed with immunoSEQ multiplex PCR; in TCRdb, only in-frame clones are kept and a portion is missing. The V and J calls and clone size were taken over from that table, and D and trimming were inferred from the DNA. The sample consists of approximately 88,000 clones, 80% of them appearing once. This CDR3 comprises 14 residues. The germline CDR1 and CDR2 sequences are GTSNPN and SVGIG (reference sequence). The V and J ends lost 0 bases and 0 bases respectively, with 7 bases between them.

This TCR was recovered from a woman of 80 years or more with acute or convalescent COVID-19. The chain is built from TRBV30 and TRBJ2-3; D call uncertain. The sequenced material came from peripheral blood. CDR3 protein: CAWSVLLSTDTQYF. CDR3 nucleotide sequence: TGTGCCTGGAGTGTACTGCTTAGCACAGATACGCAGTATTTT.